Below, 24 T cell receptor beta chains from the same sample are listed, as sequenced in a study of vaccination and CD4 T cells after COVID-19. Described treatment: roughly ten-day PBMC culture with coronavirus spike peptide pools or control peptides (ViraFEST assay). Antigen specificity for these receptors is unknown. Scientists ran DNA taken from cultured CD4+ T cells through the Oncomine TCR Beta short-read assay for sequencing. TCRdb fed the PCR reads into MiXCR, producing one record per CDR3 protein. This table has about 12,000 distinct CDR3 sequences, around 49% appearing once. The sequenced sample was CD4+ T cells from blood, cultured in vitro. The source of these receptors is a human donor who had recovered from COVID-19.

The chain employs TRBV27 and TRBJ2-7; 13 bases are a match to TRBD2. The CDR3 runs to 15 residues. The junction had 12 bases not matched to a gene; V was cut back by 5 bases and J by 11 bases. CDR1 and CDR2 from the germline V gene are MNHEY and SMNVEV (reference sequence). The CDR3 protein is CASSTPGLAGHAEYF. Written as DNA, the CDR3 is TGTGCCAGCAGTACCCCGGGACTAGCGGGACATGCCGAGTACTTC.

The chain couples TRBV28 to TRBJ1-3; no reliable D call. The germline V gene has CDR1 MDHEN and CDR2 SYDVKM. CDR3 size: 11 residues. Trimming cost V 8 bases and J 4 bases, with 6 bases left between them. For the CDR3, the DNA is TGTGCCAGCGGGGAGGGAAACACCATATATTTT. As protein: CASGEGNTIYF.

This clonotype was found a few times. The chain employs TRBV29-1 and TRBJ1-2; the match to TRBD1 covers 7 bases. Germline values: CDR1 SQVTM, CDR2 ANQGSEA. The CDR3 runs to 14 residues. V was clipped by 1 base and J by 4 bases; unmatched bases: 6. CDR3 sequence reads: CSVEATGRIYGYTF. CDR3 sequence (DNA): TGCAGCGTTGAAGCGACAGGGAGGATCTATGGCTACACCTTC. The full variable domain, with the rest looked up from reference TRBV29-1 and TRBJ1-2, is SAVISQKPSRDICQRGTSLTIQCQVDSQVTMMFWYRQQPGQSLTLIATANQGSEATYESGFVIDKFPISRPNLTFSTLTVSNMSPEDSSIYLCSVEATGRIYGYTFGSGTRLTVV.

The chain combines TRBV20-1 with TRBJ2-5; D is perhaps TRBD2 (7 bases). The germline gives CDR1 DFQATT, CDR2 SNEGSKA (reference sequence). There are 13 residues in the CDR3. V lost 6 bases, J lost 4 bases, and 15 bases lay in between. The CDR3 region is CSAMGAGVETQYF. The DNA of the CDR3 is TGCAGTGCGATGGGGGCGGGAGTAGAGACCCAGTACTTC.

The CDR3 spells CASSWSSSETQYF. DNA for the CDR3: TGCGCCAGCAGCTGGAGTAGCTCGGAGACCCAGTACTTC. V and J are TRBV5-1 and TRBJ2-5; no reliable D call. The V gene's germline CDR1 is SGHRS and CDR2 YFSETQ. Trimming took 3 bases from V and 5 from J, leaving 11 bases between them. The CDR3 extends over 13 amino acids. Together with reference TRBV5-1 and TRBJ2-5, the CDR3 gives the full variable domain: KAGVTQTPRYLIKTRGQQVTLSCSPISGHRSVSWYQQTPGQGLQFLFEYFSETQRNKGNFPGRFSGRQFSNSRSEMNVSTLELGDSALYLCASSWSSSETQYFGPGTRLLVL.

Judged by abundance, this clonotype is medium-sized. The genes are TRBV19 and TRBJ1-1; the match to TRBD1 covers 9 bases. This CDR3 is 14 amino acids long. The germline gives CDR1 LNHDA, CDR2 SQIVND (reference sequence). Germline trimming cut 4 bases from V and 6 bases from J; bases unmatched to any gene: 6. The CDR3 protein is CASSRGQGTAEAFF. DNA of the CDR3: TGTGCCAGTAGTAGGGGACAGGGTACTGCTGAAGCTTTCTTT.

V usage is TRBV5-1 and J usage is TRBJ2-5, with D possibly being TRBD1 (5 bases). Germline CDR1 SGHRS, CDR2 YFSETQ. Trimming took 6 bases from V and 1 from J, leaving 16 bases between them. This CDR3 is 15 amino acids long. In nucleotides, the CDR3 is TGCGCCAGCAATAGGGGCCTAGACTCCCAAGAGACCCAGTACTTC. It yields the protein CASNRGLDSQETQYF.

The CDR3 nucleotides read TGCAGCGCCGGACAGGGAAACACTGAAGCTTTCTTT. Its protein is CSAGQGNTEAFF. The J gene is TRBJ1-1, the V gene TRBV29-1; 8 nucleotides line up with TRBD1. The trim removed 7 bases at V and 2 bases at J, leaving 3 bases unmatched. Germline assignment: CDR1 SQVTM and CDR2 ANQGSEA. The CDR3 has 12 amino acids.

This rearrangement joins TRBV20-1 to TRBJ1-6; 10 bases are shared with TRBD1. The J segment lost 6 bases and the V segment lost 8 bases, leaving 7 bases of the junction unmatched. Germline CDR1 is DFQATT and CDR2 is SNEGSKA (reference sequence). CDR3 length equals 14 residues. This chain's CDR3 is CSTRRTGGNSPLHF. CDR3 in DNA: TGCAGTACCAGAAGGACAGGGGGTAATTCACCCCTCCACTTT.

The rearrangement uses TRBV19 and TRBJ2-3, with 7 bases lining up with TRBD2. The CDR3 has 13 residues. The J segment lost 5 bases and the V segment lost 4 bases, leaving 3 bases of the junction unmatched. Germline V CDR1 and CDR2: LNHDA, SQIVND (reference sequence). The CDR3 DNA follows: TGTGCCAGTAGTAGCGGGAGACGAGATACGCAGTATTTT. Translation gives CASSSGRRDTQYF. The complete variable domain, with remaining parts taken from reference TRBV19 and TRBJ2-3, reads DGGITQSPKYLFRKEGQNVTLSCEQNLNHDAMYWYRQDPGQGLRLIYYSQIVNDFQKGDIAEGYSVSREKKESFPLTVTSAQKNPTAFYLCASSSGRRDTQYFGPGTRLTVL.

This clonotype was detected only a few times. This sequence joins TRBV7-9 and TRBJ2-5; 12 bases are a match to TRBD1. Germline V gene data show CDR1 as SEHNR and CDR2 as FQNEAQ (reference sequence). The ends lost 5 bases at V and 5 bases at J; junction bases unmatched: 6. This CDR3 region has 15 residues. The CDR3 region has the DNA TGTGCCAGCAGCATCTGGGACAGGGGGCATGAGACCCAGTACTTC. Translation: CASSIWDRGHETQYF. Based on the CDR3 plus reference TRBV7-9 and TRBJ2-5, the full variable domain is DTGVSQNPRHKITKRGQNVTFRCDPISEHNRLYWYRQTLGQGPEFLTYFQNEAQLEKSRLLSDRFSAERPKGSFSTLEIQRTEQGDSAMYLCASSIWDRGHETQYFGPGTRLLVL.

The V call is TRBV24-1, the J call TRBJ2-3; TRBD2 agrees at 9 bases. CDR1 and CDR2 from the germline V gene are KGHDR and SFDVKD. The CDR3 is 17 residues long. V lost 2 bases, J lost 0 bases, and 5 bases stayed unmatched. CDR3 DNA sequence: TGTGCCACCAGTGATTCTAGACTAGCGGAAAGCACAGATACGCAGTATTTT. This sequence encodes CATSDSRLAESTDTQYF.

The chain combines TRBV12-3 or TRBV12-4 with TRBJ2-2; 9 bases map to TRBD1. CDR3 length equals 21 residues. V dropped 7 bases and J dropped 1; count of bases not matched to a gene: 22. CDR3 sequence: CASTPTPGQGFLRGNTGELFF. DNA of the CDR3: TGTGCCAGCACCCCGACTCCGGGACAGGGTTTCTTAAGGGGGAACACCGGGGAGCTGTTTTTT.

CDR3 in amino acids: CASSQTLAGGHEQYF. CDR3 DNA sequence: TGTGCCAGCAGTCAGACCCTAGCGGGAGGCCACGAGCAGTACTTC. This chain joins TRBV6-2 or TRBV6-3 and TRBJ2-7; TRBD2 matches 11 bases. Germline assignment: CDR1 MNHEY and CDR2 SVGEGT. V was pared by 5 bases and J by 5 bases, with 8 bases of the junction left unmatched. The CDR3 covers 15 residues.

This clonotype was detected only a few times. CDR3 DNA sequence: TGTGCCACCAGTGATGCGGGCCCCAATTCACCCCTCCACTTT. It specifies CATSDAGPNSPLHF. This chain uses TRBV24-1 with TRBJ1-6; no firm D call. CDR1 is KGHDR and CDR2 is SFDVKD in the germline V gene. The CDR3 is 14 residues long. Trimming shortened V by 3 bases and J by 7 bases, and 9 bases separated the two germline ends.

This clonotype came up a few times. V and J are TRBV7-3 and TRBJ2-5; D unresolved. V shed 5 bases and J shed 4 bases, with 11 bases lying between them. The CDR3 runs 13 residues. The germline CDR1 and CDR2 sequences are SGHTA and FQGTGA. CDR3 nucleotides: TGTGCCAGCAGCCCGTACCGACGAGAGACCCAGTACTTC. It is translated as CASSPYRRETQYF.

This clonotype has just a few counts. This chain connects TRBV27 to TRBJ2-4; TRBD1 matches at 9 bases. Germline trimming cut 0 bases from V and 7 bases from J; bases unmatched to any gene: 13. Germline CDR1 is MNHEY and CDR2 is SMNVEV (reference sequence). The CDR3 runs to 18 residues. In nucleotides, the CDR3 is TGTGCCAGCAGTTTATCTGGGGACAGGGCCCCGAGGGACAACATTCAGTACTTC. Translating it yields CASSLSGDRAPRDNIQYF.

The chain recombines TRBV10-3 with TRBJ1-4; TRBD1 might be the D (5 bases). There are 15 residues in the CDR3. CDR1 is ENHRY, CDR2 SYGVKD, per germline. V was shortened by 3 bases and J by 6 bases, with 14 bases between the two germline ends. DNA for the CDR3: TGTGCCATCAGTGACCCGGGGGTCGGGGATGAAAAACTGTTTTTT. Translating gives CAISDPGVGDEKLFF.

This sequence joins TRBV20-1 and TRBJ2-7; 7 nucleotides line up with TRBD2. The V and J ends lost 6 bases and 3 bases, in that order; junction bases with no gene match: 8. This CDR3 comprises 13 residues. The germline CDR1 and CDR2 sequences are DFQATT and SNEGSKA (reference sequence). CDR3 sequence: CSARGDRGYEQYF. For the CDR3, the DNA is TGCAGTGCCCGGGGGGACCGCGGCTACGAGCAGTACTTC.

The J gene is TRBJ2-3, the V gene TRBV7-9; D gene uncertain. This CDR3 contains 16 residues. V dropped 3 bases and J dropped 3 bases, with 16 bases sitting between them. Germline CDR1 SEHNR, CDR2 FQNEAQ (reference sequence). CDR3 residues: CASSFFQAAWTDTQYF. CDR3 bases: TGTGCCAGCAGCTTTTTCCAGGCCGCATGGACAGATACGCAGTATTTT.

This chain connects TRBV20-1 to TRBJ2-7; D is uncertain. The CDR3 has 14 residues. The V and J ends lost 6 bases and 2 bases respectively, with 17 bases between them. Germline CDR1 is DFQATT and CDR2 is SNEGSKA (reference sequence). CDR3 amino acids: CSASETLRAYEQYF. The CDR3 DNA follows: TGCAGTGCAAGCGAAACGTTACGGGCCTACGAGCAGTACTTC.

The chain has TRBV19 and TRBJ2-6; weak D call: TRBD2 (6 bases). The ends were cut back, 10 bases at V and 12 bases at J, with 13 bases in the middle. The CDR3 spans 11 residues. Per germline, CDR1 LNHDA and CDR2 SQIVND (reference sequence). Written as DNA, the CDR3 is TGTGCCACCACTGAGGGAGGCGTCCTGACTTTC. Translating it yields CATTEGGVLTF. Full variable domain (missing parts from reference TRBV19 and TRBJ2-6): DGGITQSPKYLFRKEGQNVTLSCEQNLNHDAMYWYRQDPGQGLRLIYYSQIVNDFQKGDIAEGYSVSREKKESFPLTVTSAQKNPTAFYLCATTEGGVLTFGAGSRLTVL.

V usage is TRBV7-3 and J usage is TRBJ2-3; D is possibly TRBD1 or TRBD2 (5 bases each). V was pared by 5 bases and J by 6 bases, with 12 bases between. The CDR3 consists of 13 residues. Germline-derived CDR1 and CDR2 are SGHTA and FQGTGA. CDR3 residues: CASSPGRGDTQYF. In DNA form, the CDR3 reads TGTGCCAGCAGCCCCGGTCGGGGCGATACGCAGTATTTT.

This clonotype has a handful of counts. The chain employs TRBV6-5 and TRBJ2-1; D might be TRBD2 (6 bases). The CDR3 contains 14 residues. The germline gives CDR1 MNHEY, CDR2 SVGAGI. The V gene lost 0 bases and the J gene lost 6 bases, with 9 bases spanning the gap. The CDR3 loop is CASSYSWGVNEQFF. The CDR3 region has the DNA TGTGCCAGCAGTTACTCGTGGGGGGTCAATGAGCAGTTCTTC.